This TCR beta chain was recorded in a study of T cell responses to AZD1222 COVID-19 vaccine. Study observations and caveats: Donors in the cohort were predominantly white British and more often female, and clonal diversity was possibly underestimated.

In regard to this clone: What it binds is unknown.

This CDR3 comprises 14 residues. The germline V and J ends were trimmed by 4 bases and 5 bases, with 14 bases remaining between them. CDR1 is MGHRA and CDR2 is YSYEKL in the germline V gene. TCRdb's table, derived via immunoSEQ multiplex PCR, lists solely in-frame clones and lacks some. Of 150,000 to 200,000 clones in the sample, around 90% are singletons; the top ten hold 1.3%. Sequenced material: peripheral blood, taken 28 days after the second AZD1222 dose. This sequence originates from an adult who received the AZD1222 COVID-19 vaccine. The chain is built from TRBV4-1 and TRBJ1-1; no reliable D call. The CDR3 protein is CASSLTRSGTEAFF. Here the CDR3 DNA reads TGCGCCAGCAGCCTAACACGGTCGGGGACTGAAGCTTTCTTT.